The clone carrying this T cell receptor beta chain came up many times. Its antigen is as yet unknown. This entry comes from a study of naive and memory T cell subsets. EMRA cells were CD45RA+CD27-, and effector memory cells CD45RA-CD27-. General study findings and limits: Over 85% of naive TCR sequences appeared only once, unlike memory subsets.

The CDR3 length is 15 residues. Two oligonucleotides, mixed equimolar, formed the beta constant-region primer covering TRBC1 and TRBC2. TCRdb reprocessed the UMI-ligation and nested PCR reads with MiXCR, giving one entry per CDR3 protein. The table shows under 40,000 distinct CDR3 sequences, with less than 15% occurring only once. The rearrangement uses TRBV3-2 and TRBJ2-7; the D call TRBD1 from the table was never checked on the DNA. TRBV3-2 is a pseudogene locus. The sequenced sample consisted of effector memory CD4+ T cells from blood. Subset indicated: effector memory, CD45RA- CD27-. This receptor was obtained from a human donor in good health. The CDR3 protein is CASSQDLAGPHEQYF. In DNA, the CDR3 is TGTGCCAGCAGCCAAGATTTGGCGGGGCCCCACGAGCAGTACTTC.